This TCR beta chain was found in a study of beta chain features in type 1 diabetes. Study information: In all, about 110 million sorted cells from all samples were analyzed.

Via CD45RO/CCR7/CD25/CD127/CD95/CD27, cells of the CD4+ naive, central memory, regulatory and stem cell-like memory subsets were sorted. This clone was seen just once. Reverse transcribing all isolated RNA meant expressed TCRB transcripts were sequenced. Libraries were prepared by immunoSEQ multiplex PCR; TCRdb keeps only in-frame clonotypes and omits some of them. The repertoire holds about 130,000 clones, with roughly a tenth as singletons. This sequence was found in a man younger than 30 in good health. The sequenced sample consisted of central memory CD4+ T cells from blood.

The CDR3 loop reads CASSPPGTNVLTF. CDR3 sequence (DNA): TGTGCCAGCAGCCCCCCAGGGACCAACGTCCTGACTTTC. The V call is TRBV6-6, the J call TRBJ2-6, with D possibly matching TRBD1 (5 bases). V dropped 6 bases and J dropped 8 bases, with 11 bases sitting between them. CDR3 length: 13 amino acids. Germline loops: CDR1 MNHNY, CDR2 SVGAGI (reference sequence).